Below, 17 T cell receptor beta chains from the same sample are listed, as sequenced in a study of blood T cell repertoires in COVID-19. TCRdb keeps only in-frame clones here, not all; method: immunoSEQ multiplex PCR. This sample has approximately 220,000 clones; around 83% occur once, and the top ten carry around 8.7%. Sequenced sample: peripheral blood. These receptors all come from a woman aged 45-65 years with acute or convalescent COVID-19.

The chain links TRBV5-1 to TRBJ1-1, with 8 bases aligning to TRBD1. The trim removed 3 bases at V and 1 base at J, leaving 11 bases unmatched. The CDR3 extends over 17 amino acids. The germline gives CDR1 SGHRS, CDR2 YFSETQ. Written as DNA, the CDR3 is TGCGCCAGCAGCTCGGAGGACAGGGTAGTTGAGAACACTGAAGCTTTCTTT. It translates to CASSSEDRVVENTEAFF.

The rearrangement uses TRBV4-2 and TRBJ1-4, with a tentative D call TRBD1 (6 bases). The CDR3 is made up of 15 amino acids. Looked up from germline, CDR1 is LGHNA and CDR2 is YNFKEQ. V lost 1 base and J 7 bases, leaving 13 bases between the germline ends. The CDR3 nucleotides read TGTGCCAGCAGCCAAGGGGCGGACAGCCCTGAAAAACTGTTTTTT. Its translation: CASSQGADSPEKLFF.

This rearrangement joins TRBV5-5 to TRBJ2-3; weak D call: TRBD2 (6 bases). V was trimmed by 4 bases and J by 0 bases, leaving 15 bases between them. The CDR3 contains 16 residues. Germline V lookup: CDR1 SGHKS, CDR2 YYEKEE (reference sequence). CDR3 sequence: CASSPPPSASTDTQYF. The DNA for the CDR3 is TGTGCCAGCAGCCCGCCTCCTAGCGCCAGCACAGATACGCAGTATTTT.

This chain joins TRBV7-6 and TRBJ2-1; 9 bases are a match to TRBD2. Germline-derived CDR1 and CDR2 are SGHVS and FNYEAQ. This CDR3 is built from 19 residues. V lost 5 bases and J lost 7; bases outside the gene matches: 21. The CDR3 DNA is TGTGCCAGCAGCCGGGCCCCTTGGGCGGGGGCGGGAGGGCCTAATGAGCAGTTCTTC. Amino acids: CASSRAPWAGAGGPNEQFF.

V gene TRBV18 combines with J gene TRBJ1-1; weak D call: TRBD1 (5 bases). The V gene's germline CDR1 is KGHSH and CDR2 LQKENI. V lost 5 bases to trimming and J lost 5 bases, with 12 bases between them. The length of the CDR3 is 13 residues. In DNA, the CDR3 is TGTGCCAGCTCATCAGACGGGGGGACTGAAGCTTTCTTT. The encoded protein is CASSSDGGTEAFF.

This sequence joins TRBV7-2 and TRBJ1-6; the D is unclear. Germline loops: CDR1 SGHTA, CDR2 FQGNSA. Trimming stripped 8 bases from V and 0 bases from J, with 14 bases between. CDR3 size: 16 residues. The CDR3 nucleotides are TGTGCCAGCCAAGGCAGGATCAACTCCTATAATTCACCCCTCCACTTT. Protein: CASQGRINSYNSPLHF.

The rearrangement links TRBV6-5 to TRBJ2-2; 9 positions agree with TRBD1. Germline V gene sequence: CDR1 MNHEY, CDR2 SVGAGI. This CDR3 spans 14 amino acids. The trim removed 8 bases at V and 2 bases at J, leaving 3 bases unmatched. Here the CDR3 reads CASRTGDNTGELFF. For the CDR3, the DNA is TGTGCCAGCCGGACAGGGGACAACACCGGGGAGCTGTTTTTT.

The chain joins TRBV27 to TRBJ2-5; D perhaps matches TRBD2 (6 bases). CDR1 is MNHEY, CDR2 SMNVEV, per germline (reference sequence). Trimming took off 6 bases at V and 6 bases at J, with 17 bases between the two ends. The CDR3 runs 14 residues. The CDR3 sequence: CASRRLEGGQTQYF. Here the CDR3 DNA reads TGTGCCAGCAGACGACTAGAGGGTGGGCAGACCCAGTACTTC.

This clone was seen a few times. The chain recombines TRBV5-6 with TRBJ2-7; TRBD2 is a possible D gene (6 bases). The ends were cut back, 4 bases at V and 2 bases at J, with 19 bases in the middle. Germline loops: CDR1 SGHDT, CDR2 YYEEEE. CDR3 length equals 16 residues. CDR3 nucleotide sequence: TGTGCCAGCAGCGTTGTTGGGTCTAGCGCACCCTACGAGCAGTACTTC. Protein sequence: CASSVVGSSAPYEQYF.

The CDR3 is CASSQRDSGTEAFF. DNA of the CDR3: TGTGCCAGCAGCCAGCGTGACTCGGGGACTGAAGCTTTCTTT. The chain recombines TRBV3-1 (or the pseudogene TRBV3-2) with TRBJ1-1; no definite D call. The length of the CDR3 is 14 residues. CDR1 and CDR2 from the germline V gene are LGHDT and YNNKEL (reference sequence). The V end was cut by 3 bases, the J end by 5 bases, with 13 bases between.

The rearrangement uses TRBV19 and TRBJ2-5; maybe TRBD2 (7 bases). The CDR3 contains 15 residues. Trimming removed 5 bases at V and 0 bases at J, with 13 bases between. The germline V gene has CDR1 LNHDA and CDR2 SQIVND (reference sequence). CDR3 bases: TGTGCCAGTAGTTCGGGGGGCCTGTACCAAGAGACCCAGTACTTC. Amino acid sequence: CASSSGGLYQETQYF.

V and J are TRBV10-3 and TRBJ1-2; no clear D. CDR3 length equals 12 residues. The germline CDR1 and CDR2 sequences are ENHRY and SYGVKD. V gave up 6 bases and J gave up 4 bases, with 9 bases separating them. The CDR3 reads CAISGEGYGYTF. DNA of the CDR3: TGTGCCATCAGCGGGGAAGGCTATGGCTACACCTTC.

The J gene is TRBJ2-1, the V gene TRBV3-1 (or the pseudogene TRBV3-2), with 8 bases identical to TRBD2. The CDR3 has 17 amino acids. V lost 4 bases and J lost 0; bases outside the gene matches: 8. Germline-derived CDR1 and CDR2 are LGHDT and YNNKEL (reference sequence). The CDR3 nucleotides are TGTGCCAGCAGCCTCAACGTCGGGAGGGTCTCCTACAATGAGCAGTTCTTC. It codes for CASSLNVGRVSYNEQFF.

The CDR3 bases are TGCAGTGCTCAGAAAAGACTTGAGCAGTTCTTC. This codes for CSAQKRLEQFF. The V and J genes are TRBV20-1 and TRBJ2-1; D is undetermined. This CDR3 has 11 amino acids. The germline V gene encodes CDR1 DFQATT and CDR2 SNEGSKA (reference sequence). V was shortened by 5 bases and J by 9 bases, with 11 bases between the two germline ends.

The chain is built from TRBV7-9 and TRBJ2-2; D is perhaps TRBD2 (5 bases). V lost 7 bases, J lost 7 bases, and 10 bases lay in between. The CDR3 is made up of 12 amino acids. Germline lookup yields CDR1 SEHNR and CDR2 FQNEAQ (reference sequence). The CDR3 protein is CASTHGVGELFF. The CDR3 nucleotides read TGTGCCAGCACCCACGGGGTCGGGGAGCTGTTTTTT.

The chain joins TRBV10-2 to TRBJ1-1, with TRBD1 matching 10 bases. J gave up 1 base and V 2 bases, and 4 bases lay outside the gene matches. The CDR3 loop spans 16 amino acids. Germline-derived CDR1 and CDR2 are WSHSY and SAAADI. CDR3 loop: CASSERDRGPNTEAFF. The CDR3 DNA sequence: TGCGCCAGCAGTGAGAGGGACAGGGGACCGAACACTGAAGCTTTCTTT.

This clone has more than one count but fewer than ten. The rearrangement joins TRBV19 to TRBJ2-7, with TRBD2 identical over 10 bases. The CDR3 sequence is 16 residues long. The germline gives CDR1 LNHDA, CDR2 SQIVND (reference sequence). V was clipped by 4 bases and J by 2 bases; unmatched bases: 8. Written as DNA, the CDR3 is TGTGCCAGTAGTAAGTTAATTAGCGGGAGGACCTACGAGCAGTACTTC. Translating it yields CASSKLISGRTYEQYF.